One and the same sample provided the 25 T cell receptor beta chains below, sequenced in a study of beta chain features in type 1 diabetes. The isolated RNA, all of it, was reverse transcribed, so expressed TCRB transcripts were what got sequenced. Repertoires were generated with immunoSEQ multiplex PCR, while TCRdb's copy carries only in-frame clones and drops some. There are 120,000 to 150,000 clones in the sample; about a tenth occur only once, and about 0.6% lies in the top ten. Sequencing was performed on central memory CD4+ T cells from blood. The receptors shown here come from a woman aged 40 to 55 in good health.

The sample holds a few counts of this clone. The chain uses TRBV5-4 and TRBJ2-2; weak D call: TRBD1 (6 bases). The CDR3 runs to 16 residues. Germline CDR1 SGHNT, CDR2 YYREEE (reference sequence). V was trimmed by 4 bases and J by 5 bases, leaving 18 bases between them. The CDR3 DNA sequence: TGTGCCAGCAGCACCGGACAGTATCAGATAACCGGGGAGCTGTTTTTT. This sequence encodes CASSTGQYQITGELFF. Full variable domain (remainder filled in from reference TRBV5-4 and TRBJ2-2): ETGVTQSPTHLIKTRGQQVTLRCSSQSGHNTVSWYQQALGQGPQFIFQYYREEENGRGNFPPRFSGLQFPNYSSELNVNALELDDSALYLCASSTGQYQITGELFFGEGSRLTVL.

The sample holds a few counts of this clone. CDR3 bases: TGTGCCAGCAGCTTAGCGGGGGGGCACTCCTACGAGCAGTACTTC. Translated, it gives CASSLAGGHSYEQYF. This rearrangement joins TRBV7-2 to TRBJ2-7; possible D gene TRBD2, 7 bases. V lost 0 bases to trimming and J lost 0 bases, with 9 bases between them. The CDR3 totals 15 residues. CDR1 is SGHTA and CDR2 is FQGNSA in the germline V gene.

This chain links TRBV9 with TRBJ2-5, with 12 bases that match TRBD1. The length of the CDR3 is 17 residues. Germline V CDR1 and CDR2: SGDLS, YYNGEE. After removal of 3 bases from V and 5 bases from J, the junction contained 11 bases not matched to a gene. Here the CDR3 reads CASSANPGQGAGETQYF. As DNA, the CDR3 is TGTGCCAGCAGCGCGAATCCGGGACAGGGGGCAGGTGAGACCCAGTACTTC.

The chain joins TRBV6-6 to TRBJ2-5; D remains ambiguous. Germline assignment: CDR1 MNHNY and CDR2 SVGAGI (reference sequence). The CDR3 runs 12 residues. V gave up 0 bases and J gave up 5 bases, with 4 bases separating them. CDR3 sequence (DNA): TGTGCCAGCAGTTACTCTAGCGAGACCCAGTACTTC. Its translation is CASSYSSETQYF.

The rearrangement uses TRBV14 and TRBJ1-1; D might be TRBD1 (5 bases). CDR3 length: 14 amino acids. V was clipped by 4 bases and J by 5 bases, with 14 bases between them. Germline assignment: CDR1 SGHDN and CDR2 FVKESK. The CDR3 sequence: CASSLIGVRTEAFF. CDR3 sequence (DNA): TGTGCCAGCAGCCTAATAGGGGTGCGGACTGAAGCTTTCTTT.

The chain couples TRBV7-2 to TRBJ2-2; D call uncertain. With 3 bases removed from V and 4 bases from J, the gap between germline ends came to 3 bases. Germline CDR1 is SGHTA and CDR2 is FQGNSA. The CDR3 loop spans 12 amino acids. For the CDR3, the DNA is TGTGCCAGCAGCTTCAGCACCGGGGAGCTGTTTTTT. Translating gives CASSFSTGELFF.

The genes are TRBV9 and TRBJ2-5, with D unclear. V lost 4 bases, J lost 7 bases, and 11 bases lay in between. Germline V gene lookup returns CDR1 SGDLS and CDR2 YYNGEE. The CDR3 runs to 12 residues. The CDR3 sequence: CASSPPRGTQYF. The DNA of the CDR3 is TGTGCCAGCAGCCCTCCTCGCGGGACCCAGTACTTC.

This clone has at least ten counts. At one boundary the junction diverges from the germline segment, which might be a read error. The chain has TRBV7-7 and TRBJ2-5, with a tentative D call TRBD2 (6 bases). CDR3 length: 13 residues. Germline CDR1 SSHAT, CDR2 FNYEAQ (reference sequence). CDR3 sequence: CASSSLGGETQYF. CDR3 coding DNA: TGTGCTAGCAGCTCCCTTGGGGGGGAGACCCAGTACTTC. Complete variable domain (other parts from reference TRBV7-7 and TRBJ2-5): GAGVSQSPRYKVTKRGQDVTLRCDPISSHATLYWYQQALGQGPEFLTYFNYEAQPDKSGLPSDRFSAERPEGSISTLTIQRTEQRDSAMYRCASSSLGGETQYFGPGTRLLVL.

This clone was seen ten or more times. J is TRBJ2-7 and V is TRBV5-4; 10 bases fit TRBD1. Looked up from germline, CDR1 is SGHNT and CDR2 is YYREEE (reference sequence). V was clipped by 4 bases and J by 3 bases; unmatched bases: 7. The CDR3 runs to 15 residues. CDR3 coding DNA: TGTGCCAGCAGCCTAGGGACAGGGGTAATCTACGAGCAGTACTTC. As protein: CASSLGTGVIYEQYF.

This clone came up a few times. This rearrangement joins TRBV7-9 to TRBJ1-6; 7 bases agree with TRBD1. This CDR3 comprises 19 residues. Germline CDR1 and CDR2: SEHNR and FQNEAQ (reference sequence). The V gene end was trimmed by 5 bases and the J gene end by 7 bases; junction bases not matched to a gene: 20. CDR3 nucleotide sequence: TGTGCCAGCAGCGACAACCAAGGACAGGCAACCCCATGGAATTCACCCCTCCACTTT. It codes for CASSDNQGQATPWNSPLHF.

This chain connects TRBV21-1 to TRBJ2-3; the table names TRBD2, a call not compared with the DNA. TRBV21-1 is flagged as a pseudogene. The CDR3 spans 16 residues. In DNA form, the CDR3 reads TGTGCCAGCAGCCCCCCCCCAGCGGGGAGGAGGGATACGCAGTATTTT. As protein: CASSPPPAGRRDTQYF.

This clone was counted at least ten times. The chain combines TRBV2 with TRBJ1-2; a possible D gene is TRBD1 (5 bases). This CDR3 is 13 amino acids long. Trimming shortened V by 1 base and J by 4 bases, and 7 bases separated the two germline ends. Germline CDR1 is SNHLY and CDR2 is FYNNEI. CDR3 in DNA: TGTGCCAGCAGTGAAGTGCAGGGCTATGGCTACACCTTC. The encoded protein is CASSEVQGYGYTF.

The chain uses TRBV5-1 and TRBJ1-1, with 9 bases that match TRBD1. Germline assignment: CDR1 SGHRS and CDR2 YFSETQ. The V segment lost 4 bases and the J segment 5 bases; nucleotides outside the gene matches: 15. The CDR3 covers 17 residues. The CDR3 sequence: CASSRDRDAVFLTEAFF. The DNA for the CDR3 is TGCGCCAGCAGCCGGGACAGGGATGCCGTCTTCCTTACTGAAGCTTTCTTT.

The V gene is TRBV28, the J gene TRBJ1-5; 8 nucleotides match TRBD1. The CDR3 runs 18 residues. V gave up 3 bases and J gave up 7 bases; unmatched junction bases: 17. Germline V gene data show CDR1 as MDHEN and CDR2 as SYDVKM. CDR3 DNA: TGTGCCAGCAGTTTTACTCATAGGACAGGGTGGTACGGGCAGCCCCAGCATTTT. Its protein is CASSFTHRTGWYGQPQHF.

The rearrangement uses TRBV27 and TRBJ1-5; a weak D match, TRBD1 (6 bases). V dropped 3 bases and J dropped 0 bases, with 12 bases sitting between them. Germline V gene lookup returns CDR1 MNHEY and CDR2 SMNVEV (reference sequence). The CDR3 spans 16 residues. The CDR3 sequence: CASSFAGTSSNQPQHF. The CDR3 nucleotides are TGTGCCAGCAGTTTTGCCGGGACATCTAGCAATCAGCCCCAGCATTTT.

The chain recombines TRBV15 with TRBJ2-5; 7 bases match TRBD2. The CDR3 extends over 17 amino acids. The germline gives CDR1 LNHNV, CDR2 YYDKDF (reference sequence). V shed 6 bases and J 5 bases; nucleotides not matched to a gene: 18. CDR3 nucleotide sequence: TGTGCCACCAGGGGCCCAAAGCGGGACTCCCTACTCGAGACCCAGTACTTC. It translates to CATRGPKRDSLLETQYF. The whole variable domain, remainder taken from reference TRBV15 and TRBJ2-5, is DAMVIQNPRYQVTQFGKPVTLSCSQTLNHNVMYWYQQKSSQAPKLLFHYYDKDFNNEADTPDNFQSRRPNTSFCFLDIRSPGLGDTAMYLCATRGPKRDSLLETQYFGPGTRLLVL.

This clone was counted a few times. V and J are TRBV7-9 and TRBJ2-3; TRBD2 agrees at 9 bases. With 4 bases clipped from V and 5 bases from J, the junction kept 10 bases outside the gene matches. Germline V gene sequence: CDR1 SEHNR, CDR2 FQNEAQ (reference sequence). The CDR3 sequence is 16 residues long. CDR3 DNA: TGTGCCAGCAGCTCGGATGGCGGGGGGGCGCAAGATACGCAGTATTTT. This sequence encodes CASSSDGGGAQDTQYF.

The V gene is TRBV5-4, the J gene TRBJ2-5; 12 positions match TRBD2. The V gene end was trimmed by 4 bases and the J gene end by 2 bases; junction bases not matched to a gene: 3. Germline V gene sequence: CDR1 SGHNT, CDR2 YYREEE (reference sequence). There are 15 residues in the CDR3. The CDR3 sequence: CASSKGLAGQETQYF. The CDR3 coding sequence is TGTGCCAGCAGCAAGGGACTAGCGGGTCAAGAGACCCAGTACTTC.

V and J are TRBV5-1 and TRBJ1-3; TRBD1 agrees at 7 bases. Trimming cost V 4 bases and J 5 bases; bases outside gene matches: 6. There are 14 residues in the CDR3. CDR1 is SGHRS, CDR2 YFSETQ, per germline. CDR3 in amino acids: CASSPKGQRNTIYF. CDR3 DNA sequence: TGCGCCAGCAGCCCGAAGGGACAGCGAAACACCATATATTTT. Drawing the rest from reference TRBV5-1 and TRBJ1-3, the complete variable domain is KAGVTQTPRYLIKTRGQQVTLSCSPISGHRSVSWYQQTPGQGLQFLFEYFSETQRNKGNFPGRFSGRQFSNSRSEMNVSTLELGDSALYLCASSPKGQRNTIYFGEGSWLTVV.

This chain links TRBV14 with TRBJ2-1; TRBD2 matches 13 bases. Germline CDR1 is SGHDN and CDR2 is FVKESK. The CDR3 sequence is 20 residues long. The V segment lost 4 bases and the J segment 3 bases; nucleotides outside the gene matches: 15. CDR3 protein: CASSPRELAGGRGGYNEQFF. CDR3 DNA: TGTGCCAGCAGCCCTCGAGAACTAGCGGGGGGGCGAGGGGGCTACAATGAGCAGTTCTTC.

This clone has a handful of counts. DNA for the CDR3: TGTGCCAGCGGGGCAGGGGGGATCAACACTGAAGCTTTCTTT. Its protein is CASGAGGINTEAFF. The chain combines TRBV6-5 with TRBJ1-1, with TRBD1 matching 7 bases. Looked up from germline, CDR1 is MNHEY and CDR2 is SVGAGI. Trimming removed 8 bases from V and 2 bases from J; junction bases left unmatched: 8. This CDR3 has 14 amino acids.

The V call is TRBV6-1, the J call TRBJ2-3; 13 positions match TRBD2. This CDR3 is 15 amino acids long. J gave up 3 bases and V 5 bases, and 2 bases lay outside the gene matches. Germline values: CDR1 MNHNS, CDR2 SASEGT. This CDR3 reads CASSQLAGGTDTQYF. In DNA form, the CDR3 reads TGTGCCAGCAGTCAACTAGCGGGGGGGACAGATACGCAGTATTTT.

The chain couples TRBV7-8 to TRBJ2-5; TRBD2 matches at 13 bases. V shed 5 bases and J 0 bases; nucleotides not matched to a gene: 12. CDR1 is SGHVS and CDR2 is FQNEAQ in the germline V gene. The CDR3 is made up of 19 amino acids. The CDR3 DNA is TGTGCCAGCAGCCCGCCCCGACTAGCGGGGGGCCCGTACCAAGAGACCCAGTACTTC. It encodes CASSPPRLAGGPYQETQYF.

This clone was counted between two and nine times. CDR3 nucleotides: TGTGCCAGCACCCAGACAGGGCAGGGTGGCTATGGCTACACCTTC. Translating it yields CASTQTGQGGYGYTF. The chain couples TRBV6-1 to TRBJ1-2; TRBD1 matches at 7 bases. CDR3 length: 15 residues. V shed 7 bases, J shed 4 bases, and the junction held 12 bases outside the gene matches. The germline V gene encodes CDR1 MNHNS and CDR2 SASEGT.

This clone was seen a few times. The chain is built from TRBV2 and TRBJ2-2; 10 positions match TRBD2. J was trimmed by 6 bases and V by 6 bases; bases with no gene match: 4. Per germline, CDR1 SNHLY and CDR2 FYNNEI. This CDR3 region has 14 residues. The chain's CDR3 is CASSWSGGAGELFF. The CDR3 DNA sequence: TGTGCCAGCAGCTGGAGCGGGGGGGCCGGGGAGCTGTTTTTT.